The T cell receptor (beta chain) under discussion was sequenced for a study of blood T cell repertoires in COVID-19 (dated by TCRdb to 2019 to 2021). A note on the overall study: Samples covering the acute and convalescent phases of COVID-19 were provided by collaborators in the United States, Italy and Spain. Nearly every sample came with metadata listing a de-identified subject ID, COVID-19 status, age in years and sex. The repertoires were released in a freely available public database meant as a resource for research on the immune response to SARS-CoV-2. The samples were drawn from two sources: the first 160 participants of the ongoing ImmuneRACE study, and fewer than 1,500 subjects contributed by 6 global collaborators. The prospective study material was composed of cDNA or gDNA derived from T cells, B-cell-depleted T cells, or PBMCs. Subjects who had been exposed to COVID-19, were actively infected with it, or had recovered from it provided the deeply sampled blood TCRbeta repertoires that made up the dataset. Where available, HLA class I and class II types were taken from metadata supplied by the sample provider and were not determined by assay-based typing.

The collaborating institutions used their own protocols to collect whole blood in K2EDTA tubes. For TCRbeta analysis, collaborators shipped samples in one of three forms: frozen whole blood, isolated PBMCs, or DNA extracted from either of those sample types. Note on this clone: The antigen it binds to is not known. There are no base qualities to consult, and no much larger clone falls within one base.

TCRbeta CDR3 regions were amplified from genomic DNA using the immunoSEQ Assay, a bias-controlled multiplex PCR. The source study handled its data this way. The number of nucleated cells in each sample was estimated by amplification of reference gene primers within the assay. To quantify the absolute abundance of each unique TCRbeta CDR3 rearrangement, sequence reads were collapsed and filtered. For each sample, productive Simpson clonality was calculated by taking the square root of Simpson's diversity index across productive rearrangements. Sourced from immuneACCESS, this table was stored by TCRdb with only in-frame sequences that have V and J called. A share of the clones is absent; for the studies checked, an unresolved V gene accounts for under half, and the remainder has no known explanation. V, J and clone size are those of that table, while D and trimming were read from the DNA. For this sample there are some 80,000 clones; about 88% appear just once. The ten largest clones take up about 21% of the sample.

Including cysteine and phenylalanine, the CDR3 has 15 amino acids. Just the 45-base CDR3 DNA is kept, in frame starting at base 1. From a lookup of the germline V gene (reference sequence), CDR1 and CDR2 are MNHNY and SVGAGI. From V the trimming removes 6 bases and from J it removes 6 bases, while the gene matches leave 7 bases of the junction unaccounted for. What the work shows at the level of the full study, not this receptor alone: The quantity of clinical and demographic metadata differed by source and by participant and was supplied without curation.

The chain uses TRBV6-6 and TRBJ1-5; the junction holds 11 bases that match TRBD1. Material for sequencing was peripheral blood. The receptor's source is a human donor in a cohort sampled during active COVID-19. The nucleotides read TGTGCCAGCAGAGGGGACAGGGGGTCGACTCAGCCCCAGCATTTT. Translated, it gives CASRGDRGSTQPQHF.